This T cell receptor (beta chain) stems from a study of CD8+ T cells in alopecia areata. Treatment of the sample: oral pan-JAK inhibitor, 5-10 mg twice daily. Sequencing used cDNA as its template, made by extracting RNA and reverse transcribing it. The assay was immunoSEQ multiplex PCR, and TCRdb's table has in-frame clones only and misses some. The profile covers about 64,000 clones, with roughly 46% appearing a single time and 20% taken by the ten largest. The source is a human donor with alopecia areata. This specimen was CD8+ T cells sorted from blood, taken around week 37, from a patient treated with tofacitinib.

CDR3 nucleotides: TGTGCCAGCAGTTGGGGGAACACCGGGGAGCTGTTTTTT. Protein product: CASSWGNTGELFF. J is TRBJ2-2 and V is TRBV6-5; D unclear. Germline V lookup: CDR1 MNHEY, CDR2 SVGAGI. Deletions cut 4 bases from V and 1 base from J, with 4 bases between. The CDR3 is made up of 13 amino acids.